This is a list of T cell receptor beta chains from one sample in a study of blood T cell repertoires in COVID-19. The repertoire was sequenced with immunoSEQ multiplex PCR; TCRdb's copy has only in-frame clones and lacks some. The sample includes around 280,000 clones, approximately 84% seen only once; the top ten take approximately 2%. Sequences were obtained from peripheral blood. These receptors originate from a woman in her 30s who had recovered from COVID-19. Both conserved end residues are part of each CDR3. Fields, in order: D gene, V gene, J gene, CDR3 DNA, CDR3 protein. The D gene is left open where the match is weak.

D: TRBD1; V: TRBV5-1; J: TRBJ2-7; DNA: TGCGCCAGCAGCCTGGGAGGACAGGGGGCCTACGAGCAGTACTTC; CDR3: CASSLGGQGAYEQYF
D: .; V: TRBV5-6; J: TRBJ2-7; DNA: TGTGCCAGCAGCCCAGGCGAGGGCAGGAGTTACGAGCAGTACTTC; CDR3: CASSPGEGRSYEQYF
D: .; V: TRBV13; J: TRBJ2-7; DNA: TGTGCCAGCGGAGTGGAGTACGAGCAGTACTTC; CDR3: CASGVEYEQYF
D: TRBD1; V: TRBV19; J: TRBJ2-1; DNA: TGTGCCAGTAGTATAGGGACAGGTATAGGTGAGCAGTTCTTC; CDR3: CASSIGTGIGEQFF
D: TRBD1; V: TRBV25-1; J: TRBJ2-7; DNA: TGTGCCAGCAGTGAGCCCCGACAGGGAGCCTACGAGCAGTACTTC; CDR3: CASSEPRQGAYEQYF
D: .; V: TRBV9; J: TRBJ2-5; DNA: TGTGCCAGCAGCGTAGGGGCAGAAGAGACCCAGTACTTC; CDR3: CASSVGAEETQYF
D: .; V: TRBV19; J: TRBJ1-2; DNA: TGTGCCAGTAGTATCGGGAGACTCCGCTCTAACTATGGCTACACCTTC; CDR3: CASSIGRLRSNYGYTF
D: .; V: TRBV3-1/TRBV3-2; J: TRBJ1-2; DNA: TGTGCCAGCAGCCTTTACCAGGGCCCAACCACATCTAACTATGGCTACACCTTC; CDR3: CASSLYQGPTTSNYGYTF
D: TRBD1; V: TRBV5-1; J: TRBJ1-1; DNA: TGCGCCAGCAGCTTGAGGGGACAGGGTGTCGCTGAAGCTTTCTTT; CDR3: CASSLRGQGVAEAFF
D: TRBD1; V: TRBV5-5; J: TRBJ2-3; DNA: TGTGCCAGCATCCTTTCCGGGACAGGGGGCTGGGATACGCAGTATTTT; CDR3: CASILSGTGGWDTQYF
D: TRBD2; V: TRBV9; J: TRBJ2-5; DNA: TGTGCCAGCAGCCCCGGGGGACTAGCGGAAGAGACCCAGTACTTC; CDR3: CASSPGGLAEETQYF
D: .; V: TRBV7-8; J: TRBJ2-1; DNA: TGTGCCAGCAGCTTACCCCCTATTGACGGGGTAAACAATGAGCAGTTCTTC; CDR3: CASSLPPIDGVNNEQFF
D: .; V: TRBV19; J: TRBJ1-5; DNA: TGTGCCAGTAGCCCGAGGAGCTTACAGCCCCAGCATTTT; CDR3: CASSPRSLQPQHF
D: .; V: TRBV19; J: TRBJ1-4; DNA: TGTGCCAGTAGTATTATCGTACACAGAGAAAAACTGTTTTTT; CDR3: CASSIIVHREKLFF
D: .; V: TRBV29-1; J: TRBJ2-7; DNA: TGCAGCGTTGAGGACAGCGATGGGAGCTCCTACGAGCAGTACTTC; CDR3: CSVEDSDGSSYEQYF
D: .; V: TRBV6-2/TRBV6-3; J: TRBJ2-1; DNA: TGTGCCAGCAGTTACAGAGAGGTCAATGAGCAGTTCTTC; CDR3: CASSYREVNEQFF
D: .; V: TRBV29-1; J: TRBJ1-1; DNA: TGCAGCGTTGACCAGGGGCGGGGGACTGAAGCTTTCTTT; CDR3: CSVDQGRGTEAFF
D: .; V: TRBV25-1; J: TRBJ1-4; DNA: TGTGCCAGCAGTGGGGCTTCTGAAAAACTGTTTTTT; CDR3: CASSGASEKLFF
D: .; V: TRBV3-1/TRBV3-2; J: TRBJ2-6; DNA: TGTGCCAGCAGCCAATTACCCAGCTCTGGGGCCAACGTCCTGACTTTC; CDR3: CASSQLPSSGANVLTF
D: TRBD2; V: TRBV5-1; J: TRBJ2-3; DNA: TGCGCCAGCAGCTTGGAAGGGGGACTAGCGGGTCGCACAGATACGCAGTATTTT; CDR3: CASSLEGGLAGRTDTQYF
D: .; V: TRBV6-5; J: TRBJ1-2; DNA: TGTGCCAGCAGTTACTCGAGTACTCGTATCCCTCGGGGCTACACCTTC; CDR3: CASSYSSTRIPRGYTF
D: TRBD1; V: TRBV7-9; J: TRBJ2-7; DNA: TGTGCCAGCAGCCCCCCGACAGGGGGCGAGGGGCAGTACTTC; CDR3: CASSPPTGGEGQYF
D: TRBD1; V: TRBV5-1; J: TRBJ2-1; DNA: TGCGCCAGCAGCCCTATGGCAGGGGGCTATGAGCAGTTCTTC; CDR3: CASSPMAGGYEQFF
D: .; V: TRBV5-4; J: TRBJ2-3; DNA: TGTGCCAGCAGCCTTCCGACAGCCACAGATACGCAGTATTTT; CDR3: CASSLPTATDTQYF
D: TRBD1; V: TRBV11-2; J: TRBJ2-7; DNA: TGTGCCAGCAGCTCACACAGGGGACGAACCTACGAGCAGTACTTC; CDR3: CASSSHRGRTYEQYF
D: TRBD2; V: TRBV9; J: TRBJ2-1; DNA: TGTGCCAGCAGCGACCCTAGCGGGAGGGCCCTCAATGAGCAGTTCTTC; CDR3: CASSDPSGRALNEQFF
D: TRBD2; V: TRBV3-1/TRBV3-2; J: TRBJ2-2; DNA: TGTGCCAGCAGCCAATCACTAGCGGGGGGGCCGGTCGGGGAGCTGTTTTTT; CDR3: CASSQSLAGGPVGELFF
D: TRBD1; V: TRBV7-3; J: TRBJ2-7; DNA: TGTGCCAGCAGCACCATGACAGGGGCCGAGCAGTACTTC; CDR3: CASSTMTGAEQYF
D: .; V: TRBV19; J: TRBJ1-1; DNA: TGTGCCAGTTTGCCGGGAGTCGTCCCGAGCACTGAAGCTTTCTTT; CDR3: CASLPGVVPSTEAFF